This T cell receptor (beta chain) was documented in a study of blood T cell repertoires in COVID-19. Generated by immunoSEQ multiplex PCR, the TCRdb table keeps only in-frame clones and is missing some. The data show roughly 250,000 clones, 80% to 90% seen once. Between the trimmed V and J ends, which lost 5 bases and 2 bases, there was a span of 12 bases. The CDR3 runs to 14 residues. Germline values: CDR1 SGHTA, CDR2 FQGNSA. Participants were aged roughly 18 to 90 years, lived in over 20 US areas, and enrolled virtually. Clinical history reported by participants formed the basis on which cohorts were assigned.

This TCR derives from a woman in her 40s who had been exposed to COVID-19. The chain is built from TRBV7-2 and TRBJ1-1; possible D gene TRBD1, 6 bases. The sample was PBMCs or T cells enriched from blood (not recorded which). The CDR3: CASSPGHLNTEAFF. CDR3 in DNA: TGTGCCAGCAGCCCGGGACACCTCAACACTGAAGCTTTCTTT.